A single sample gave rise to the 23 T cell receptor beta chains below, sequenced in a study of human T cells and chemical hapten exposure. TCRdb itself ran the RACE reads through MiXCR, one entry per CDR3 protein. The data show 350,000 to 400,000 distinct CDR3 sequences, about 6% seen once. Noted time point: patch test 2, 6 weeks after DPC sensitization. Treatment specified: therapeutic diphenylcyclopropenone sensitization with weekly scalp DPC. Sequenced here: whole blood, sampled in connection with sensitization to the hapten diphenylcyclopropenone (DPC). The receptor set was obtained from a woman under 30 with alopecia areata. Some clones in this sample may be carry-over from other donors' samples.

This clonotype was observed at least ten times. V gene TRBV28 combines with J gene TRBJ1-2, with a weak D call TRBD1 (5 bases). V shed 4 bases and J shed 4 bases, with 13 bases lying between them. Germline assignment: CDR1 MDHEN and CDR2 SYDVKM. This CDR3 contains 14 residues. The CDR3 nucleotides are TGTGCCAGCAGTTGGGGCAGAGTATCCTATGGCTACACCTTC. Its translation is CASSWGRVSYGYTF.

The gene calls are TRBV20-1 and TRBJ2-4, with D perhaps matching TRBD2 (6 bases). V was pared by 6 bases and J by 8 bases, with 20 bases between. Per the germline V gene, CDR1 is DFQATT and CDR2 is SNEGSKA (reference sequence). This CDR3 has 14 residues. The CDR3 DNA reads TGCAGTGCAGCGGGCATAGCTGAAACGGACATTCAGTACTTC. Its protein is CSAAGIAETDIQYF.

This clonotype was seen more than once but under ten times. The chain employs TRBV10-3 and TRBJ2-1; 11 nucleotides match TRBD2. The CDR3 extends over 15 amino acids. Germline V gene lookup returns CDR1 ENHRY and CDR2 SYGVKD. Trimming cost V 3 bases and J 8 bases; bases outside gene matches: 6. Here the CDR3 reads CAISEVSGGAHEQFF. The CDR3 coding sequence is TGTGCCATCAGTGAAGTTAGCGGGGGGGCCCATGAGCAGTTCTTC.

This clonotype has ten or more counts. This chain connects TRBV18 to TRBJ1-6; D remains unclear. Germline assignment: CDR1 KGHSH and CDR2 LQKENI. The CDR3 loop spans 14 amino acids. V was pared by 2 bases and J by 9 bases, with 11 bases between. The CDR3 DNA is TGTGCCAGCTCACCAGACCGGGGAAGTTCACCCCTCCACTTT. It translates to CASSPDRGSSPLHF.

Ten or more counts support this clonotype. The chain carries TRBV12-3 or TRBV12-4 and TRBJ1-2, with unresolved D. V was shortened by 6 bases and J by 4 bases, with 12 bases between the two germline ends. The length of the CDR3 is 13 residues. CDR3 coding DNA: TGTGCCAGCAGCCCCGATGAGGCCTATGGCTACACCTTC. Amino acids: CASSPDEAYGYTF.

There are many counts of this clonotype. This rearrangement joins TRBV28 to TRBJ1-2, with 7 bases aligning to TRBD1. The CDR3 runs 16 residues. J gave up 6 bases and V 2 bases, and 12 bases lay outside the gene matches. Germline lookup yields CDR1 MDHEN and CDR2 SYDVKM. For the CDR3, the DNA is TGTGCCAGCAGTTTAGCGACAGGGCAATTACGGGATGGCTACACCTTC. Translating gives CASSLATGQLRDGYTF.

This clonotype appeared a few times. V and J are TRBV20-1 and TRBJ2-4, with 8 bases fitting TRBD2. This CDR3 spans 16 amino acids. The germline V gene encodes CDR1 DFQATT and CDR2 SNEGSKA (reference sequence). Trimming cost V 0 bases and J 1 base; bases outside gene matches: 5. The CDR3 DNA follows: TGCAGTGCTAGAGATGCCCAGCGGGGGGCCAAAAACATTCAGTACTTC. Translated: CSARDAQRGAKNIQYF.

As DNA, the CDR3 is TGTGCCAGCAGCGCCCGACAGGGGCCCACCGGGGAGCTGTTTTTT. This sequence encodes CASSARQGPTGELFF. This chain joins TRBV3-1 and TRBJ2-2; 8 bases agree with TRBD1. Losses at the gene ends were 5 bases for V and 4 bases for J; bases not matched to a gene: 6. This CDR3 contains 15 residues. Germline V gives CDR1 LGHDT, CDR2 YNNKEL (reference sequence).

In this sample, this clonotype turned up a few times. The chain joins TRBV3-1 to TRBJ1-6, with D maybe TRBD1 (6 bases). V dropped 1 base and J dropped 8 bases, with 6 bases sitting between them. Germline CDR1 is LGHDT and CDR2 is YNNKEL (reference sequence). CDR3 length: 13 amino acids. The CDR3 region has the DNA TGTGCCAGCAGCCAAGCAGGGGATTCACCCCTCCACTTT. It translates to CASSQAGDSPLHF.

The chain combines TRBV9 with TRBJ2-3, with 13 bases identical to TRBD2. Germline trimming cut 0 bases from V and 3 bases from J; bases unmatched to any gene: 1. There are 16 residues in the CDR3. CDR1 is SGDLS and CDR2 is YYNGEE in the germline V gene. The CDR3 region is CASSVEGLAGTDTQYF. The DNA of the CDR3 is TGTGCCAGCAGCGTAGAGGGACTAGCGGGGACAGATACGCAGTATTTT.

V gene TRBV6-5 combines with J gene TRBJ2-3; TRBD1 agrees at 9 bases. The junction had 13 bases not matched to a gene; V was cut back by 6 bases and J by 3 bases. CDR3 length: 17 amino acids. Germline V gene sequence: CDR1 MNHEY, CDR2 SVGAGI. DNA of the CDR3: TGTGCCAGCAGCTCCGGGACAGGGTACGAGAGAACAGATACGCAGTATTTT. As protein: CASSSGTGYERTDTQYF.

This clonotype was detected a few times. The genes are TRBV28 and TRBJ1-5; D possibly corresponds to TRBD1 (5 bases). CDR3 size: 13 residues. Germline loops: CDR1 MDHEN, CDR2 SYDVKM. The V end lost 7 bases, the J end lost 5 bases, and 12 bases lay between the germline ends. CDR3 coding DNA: TGTGCCAGCAACCAGGGAAGCCATCAGCCCCAGCATTTT. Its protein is CASNQGSHQPQHF.

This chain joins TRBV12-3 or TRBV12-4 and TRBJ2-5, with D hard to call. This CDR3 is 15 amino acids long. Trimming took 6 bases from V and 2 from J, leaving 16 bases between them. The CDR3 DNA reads TGTGCCAGCAGCCCCCCACCCCTACGGCAAGAGACCCAGTACTTC. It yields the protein CASSPPPLRQETQYF.

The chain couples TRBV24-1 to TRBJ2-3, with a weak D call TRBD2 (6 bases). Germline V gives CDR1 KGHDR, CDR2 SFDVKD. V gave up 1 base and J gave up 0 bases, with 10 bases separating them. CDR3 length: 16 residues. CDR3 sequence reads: CATSDFGGASTDTQYF. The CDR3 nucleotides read TGTGCCACCAGTGATTTTGGAGGGGCAAGCACAGATACGCAGTATTTT.

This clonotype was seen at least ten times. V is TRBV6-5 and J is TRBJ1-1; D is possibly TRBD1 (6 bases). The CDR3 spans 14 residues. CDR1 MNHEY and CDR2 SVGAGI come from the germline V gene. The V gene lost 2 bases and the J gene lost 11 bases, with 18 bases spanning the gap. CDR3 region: CASSYGRGNAVAFF. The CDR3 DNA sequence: TGTGCCAGCAGTTACGGGAGGGGGAACGCCGTGGCTTTCTTT.

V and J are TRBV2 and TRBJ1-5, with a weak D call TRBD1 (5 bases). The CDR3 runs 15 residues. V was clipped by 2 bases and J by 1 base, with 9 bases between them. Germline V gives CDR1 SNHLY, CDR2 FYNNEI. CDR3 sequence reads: CASSELWGSNQPQHF. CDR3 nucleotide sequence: TGTGCCAGCAGTGAATTATGGGGGAGCAATCAGCCCCAGCATTTT.

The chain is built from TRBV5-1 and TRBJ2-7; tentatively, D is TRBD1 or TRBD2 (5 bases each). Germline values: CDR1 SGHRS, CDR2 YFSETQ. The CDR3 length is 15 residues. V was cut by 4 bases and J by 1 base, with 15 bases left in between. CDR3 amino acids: CASSMGTPMSYEQYF. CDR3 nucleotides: TGCGCCAGCAGCATGGGGACGCCTATGTCCTACGAGCAGTACTTC.

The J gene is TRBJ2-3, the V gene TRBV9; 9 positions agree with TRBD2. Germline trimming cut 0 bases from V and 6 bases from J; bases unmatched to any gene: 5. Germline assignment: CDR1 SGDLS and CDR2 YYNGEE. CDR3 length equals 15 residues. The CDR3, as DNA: TGTGCCAGCAGCGTAGCTGTAGCGGGGGCGGATACGCAGTATTTT. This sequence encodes CASSVAVAGADTQYF.

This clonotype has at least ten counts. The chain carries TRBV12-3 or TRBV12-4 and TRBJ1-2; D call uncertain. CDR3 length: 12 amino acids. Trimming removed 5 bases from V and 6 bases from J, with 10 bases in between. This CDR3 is CASSPSGDGYTF. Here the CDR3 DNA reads TGTGCCAGCAGTCCGTCGGGCGATGGCTACACCTTC.

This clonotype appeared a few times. CDR3: CASSLDPGELFF. In nucleotides, the CDR3 is TGTGCCAGCAGCTTGGATCCCGGGGAGCTGTTTTTT. The chain joins TRBV7-9 to TRBJ2-2; D remains ambiguous. Germline V lookup: CDR1 SEHNR, CDR2 FQNEAQ (reference sequence). The CDR3 runs to 12 residues. Trimming pared 3 bases from V and 6 bases from J, leaving 5 bases between.

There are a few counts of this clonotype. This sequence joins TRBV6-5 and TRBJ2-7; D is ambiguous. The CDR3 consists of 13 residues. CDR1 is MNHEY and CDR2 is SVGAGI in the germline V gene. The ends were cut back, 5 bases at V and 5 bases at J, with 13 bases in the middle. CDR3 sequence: CASSRTGFHEQYF. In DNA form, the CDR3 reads TGTGCCAGCAGTCGCACCGGGTTCCACGAGCAGTACTTC.

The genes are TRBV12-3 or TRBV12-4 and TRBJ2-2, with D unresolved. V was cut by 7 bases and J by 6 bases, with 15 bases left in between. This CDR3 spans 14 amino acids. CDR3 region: CASNLNSQAGELFF. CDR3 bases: TGTGCCAGCAACCTTAATTCCCAGGCCGGGGAGCTGTTTTTT.

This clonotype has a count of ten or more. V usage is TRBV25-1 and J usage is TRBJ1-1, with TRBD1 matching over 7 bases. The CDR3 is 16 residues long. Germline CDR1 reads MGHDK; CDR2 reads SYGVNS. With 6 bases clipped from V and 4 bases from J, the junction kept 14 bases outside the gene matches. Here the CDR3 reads CASRPPPGQRGTEAFF. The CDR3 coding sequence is TGTGCCAGCAGACCCCCGCCGGGACAGAGGGGCACTGAAGCTTTCTTT.